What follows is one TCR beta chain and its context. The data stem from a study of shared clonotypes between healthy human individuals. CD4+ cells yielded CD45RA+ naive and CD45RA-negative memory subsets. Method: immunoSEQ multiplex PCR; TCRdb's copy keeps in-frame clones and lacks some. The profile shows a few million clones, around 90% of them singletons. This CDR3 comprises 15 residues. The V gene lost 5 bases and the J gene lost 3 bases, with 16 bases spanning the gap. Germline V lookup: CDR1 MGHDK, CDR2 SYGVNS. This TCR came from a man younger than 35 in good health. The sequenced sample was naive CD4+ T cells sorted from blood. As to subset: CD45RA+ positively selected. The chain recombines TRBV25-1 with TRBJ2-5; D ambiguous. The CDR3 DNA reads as TGTGCCAGCAGTTCAGCAAAAACAAGGGAAGAGACCCAGTACTTC. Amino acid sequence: CASSSAKTREETQYF. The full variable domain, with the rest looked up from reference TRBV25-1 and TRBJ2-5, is EADIYQTPRYLVIGTGKKITLECSQTMGHDKMYWYQQDPGMELHLIHYSYGVNSTEKGDLSSESTVSRIRTEHFPLTLESARPSHTSQYLCASSSAKTREETQYFGPGTRLLVL.